One sample yielded the 11 T cell receptor beta chains listed below, sequenced in a study of cytomegalovirus exposure and HLA in healthy donors. Vbeta (60) and Jbeta (13) primers were used in the PCR. Repertoires were generated with immunoSEQ multiplex PCR, while TCRdb's copy carries only in-frame clones and drops some. Here the sample spans 95,000 to 150,000 clones, roughly four fifths being singletons. Sequenced sample: PBMCs. These receptors all stem from a woman in her 50s in good health and CMV-seropositive.

The J gene is TRBJ1-5, the V gene TRBV21-1; the table's D call TRBD1 went unverified against the DNA. TRBV21-1 is listed as a pseudogene. The CDR3 consists of 20 residues. CDR3 nucleotide sequence: TGTGCCAGCAGCAGAAAAGGGGGTCGACGGCCAAGGGGTGACAATCAGCCCCAGCATTTT. It yields the protein CASSRKGGRRPRGDNQPQHF.

This chain links TRBV10-3 with TRBJ2-3; TRBD1 matches at 7 bases. The CDR3 is made up of 16 amino acids. Losses at the gene ends were 3 bases for V and 3 bases for J; bases not matched to a gene: 9. Looked up from germline, CDR1 is ENHRY and CDR2 is SYGVKD. For the CDR3, the DNA is TGTGCCATCAGTGATAACAGGGGAATGCGGACAGATACGCAGTATTTT. Amino acid sequence: CAISDNRGMRTDTQYF.

The chain uses TRBV6-1 and TRBJ2-7; possible D gene TRBD1, 6 bases. Trimming left V 7 bases short and J 5 bases short, with 21 bases between. This CDR3 spans 15 amino acids. Germline CDR1 MNHNS, CDR2 SASEGT. The CDR3 loop is CASTRSRTGNDEQYF. For the CDR3, the DNA is TGTGCCAGCACGCGGTCCCGCACAGGGAACGACGAGCAGTACTTC.

CDR3 loop: CASSQNGGGAWETQYF. The CDR3 region has the DNA TGTGCCAGCAGCCAAAATGGCGGGGGGGCCTGGGAGACCCAGTACTTC. V and J are TRBV7-2 and TRBJ2-5; the match to TRBD2 covers 9 bases. V gave up 5 bases and J gave up 5 bases; unmatched junction bases: 12. This CDR3 has 16 amino acids. The germline V gene has CDR1 SGHTA and CDR2 FQGNSA. Full variable domain (missing parts from reference TRBV7-2 and TRBJ2-5): GAGVSQSPSNKVTEKGKDVELRCDPISGHTALYWYRQSLGQGLEFLIYFQGNSAPDKSGLPSDRFSAERTGGSVSTLTIQRTQQEDSAVYLCASSQNGGGAWETQYFGPGTRLLVL.

This clone was found a few times. This chain connects TRBV4-2 to TRBJ2-1; D perhaps matches TRBD2 (7 bases). The V gene lost 0 bases and the J gene lost 11 bases, with 14 bases spanning the gap. CDR1 and CDR2 (germline): LGHNA, YNFKEQ. This CDR3 is built from 14 residues. The CDR3 coding sequence is TGTGCCAGCAGCCAAGATCGAGGGGGGGGTAAGCAGTTCTTC. This gives the protein CASSQDRGGGKQFF.

The chain carries TRBV28 and TRBJ1-2; tentative D call: TRBD1 (5 bases). Germline V gene lookup returns CDR1 MDHEN and CDR2 SYDVKM. CDR3 length equals 14 residues. The ends were cut back, 6 bases at V and 3 bases at J, with 14 bases in the middle. The CDR3 sequence: CASRTGGIDYGYTF. DNA of the CDR3: TGTGCCAGCAGAACCGGGGGGATCGACTATGGCTACACCTTC.

The chain carries TRBV5-5 and TRBJ2-1; 7 nucleotides match TRBD1. V was pared by 0 bases and J by 3 bases, with 3 bases of the junction left unmatched. The CDR3 loop spans 15 amino acids. Germline loops: CDR1 SGHKS, CDR2 YYEKEE (reference sequence). CDR3 in amino acids: CASSLGRQGYNEQFF. Here the CDR3 DNA reads TGTGCCAGCAGCTTGGGAAGACAGGGCTACAATGAGCAGTTCTTC.

This chain links TRBV2 with TRBJ1-6, with a weak D call TRBD1 (6 bases). Germline V CDR1 and CDR2: SNHLY, FYNNEI. V was shortened by 5 bases and J by 7 bases, with 12 bases between the two germline ends. This CDR3 is 14 amino acids long. Here the CDR3 reads CASSQGTRNSPLHF. CDR3 nucleotide sequence: TGTGCCAGCAGTCAGGGGACGAGAAATTCACCCCTCCACTTT.

About this clone: Other DNA sequences in this specimen translate into the identical CDR3. The genes are TRBV5-1 and TRBJ2-3; 9 bases are a match to TRBD2. The CDR3 is 14 amino acids. Trimming removed 5 bases from V and 0 bases from J; junction bases left unmatched: 1. CDR1 is SGHRS, CDR2 YFSETQ, per germline. CDR3 bases: TGCGCCAGCAGAGCGGGGGGTAGCACAGATACGCAGTATTTT. Protein product: CASRAGGSTDTQYF.

The chain combines TRBV11-2 with TRBJ2-4; a weak D match, TRBD1 (6 bases). Germline CDR1 SGHAT, CDR2 FQNNGV. The CDR3 extends over 13 amino acids. Trimming stripped 5 bases from V and 6 bases from J, with 11 bases between. The CDR3 bases are TGTGCCAGCAGCCGCCCAGGGGTAAACATTCAGTACTTC. It translates to CASSRPGVNIQYF.

This rearrangement joins TRBV4-1 to TRBJ2-5; the D gene is possibly TRBD1 (5 bases). From germline, CDR1 is MGHRA and CDR2 YSYEKL. This CDR3 has 14 residues. Trimming shortened V by 0 bases and J by 5 bases, and 10 bases separated the two germline ends. This chain's CDR3 is CASSQDQGPETQYF. As DNA, the CDR3 is TGCGCCAGCAGCCAAGATCAGGGCCCGGAGACCCAGTACTTC.